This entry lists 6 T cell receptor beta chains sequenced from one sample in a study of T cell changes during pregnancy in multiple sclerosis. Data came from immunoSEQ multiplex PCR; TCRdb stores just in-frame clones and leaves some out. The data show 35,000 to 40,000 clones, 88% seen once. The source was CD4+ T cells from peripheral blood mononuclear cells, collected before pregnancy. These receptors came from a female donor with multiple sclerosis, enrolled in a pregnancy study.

The CDR3, as DNA: TGTGCCAGCAGTCGGGACAGGGGCAGGGACGAGCAGTACTTC. Amino acids: CASSRDRGRDEQYF. The V call is TRBV2, the J call TRBJ2-7; 10 nucleotides match TRBD1. Per the germline V gene, CDR1 is SNHLY and CDR2 is FYNNEI. CDR3 length: 14 amino acids. V gave up 5 bases and J gave up 5 bases; unmatched junction bases: 6. Using reference TRBV2 and TRBJ2-7 for the parts outside the CDR3, the full variable domain is EPEVTQTPSHQVTQMGQEVILRCVPISNHLYFYWYRQILGQKVEFLVSFYNNEISEKSEIFDDQFSVERPDGSNFTLKIRSTKLEDSAMYFCASSRDRGRDEQYFGPGTRLTVT.

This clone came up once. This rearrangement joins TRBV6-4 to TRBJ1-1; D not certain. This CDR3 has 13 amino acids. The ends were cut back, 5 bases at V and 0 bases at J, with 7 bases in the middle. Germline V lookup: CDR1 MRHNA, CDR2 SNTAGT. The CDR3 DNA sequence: TGTGCCAGCAGTCGGGAGATGAACACTGAAGCTTTCTTT. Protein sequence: CASSREMNTEAFF.

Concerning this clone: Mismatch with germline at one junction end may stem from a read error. Here the CDR3 DNA reads TGTGCCGGCAGCACCCGACTAGCGGGTGTCACAGATACGCAGTATTTT. Its translation: CAGSTRLAGVTDTQYF. The rearrangement links TRBV7-3 to TRBJ2-3; 10 nucleotides agree with TRBD2. Germline CDR1 and CDR2: SGHTA and FQGTGA. The CDR3 runs to 16 residues.

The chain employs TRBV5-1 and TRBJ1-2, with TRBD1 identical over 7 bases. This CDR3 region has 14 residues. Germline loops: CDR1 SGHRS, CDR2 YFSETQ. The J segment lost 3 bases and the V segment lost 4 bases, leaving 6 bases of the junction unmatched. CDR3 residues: CASSPGQSYYGYTF. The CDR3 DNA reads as TGCGCCAGCAGCCCGGGACAGTCATACTATGGCTACACCTTC.

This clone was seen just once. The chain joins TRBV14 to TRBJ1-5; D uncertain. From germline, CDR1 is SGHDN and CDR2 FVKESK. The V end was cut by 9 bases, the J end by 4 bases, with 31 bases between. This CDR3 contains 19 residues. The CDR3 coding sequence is TGTGCCAGGACACGGGCGGGTACCGAAATTGAGAAGAGGAATCAGCCCCAGCATTTT. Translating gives CARTRAGTEIEKRNQPQHF. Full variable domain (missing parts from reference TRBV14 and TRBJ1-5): EAGVTQFPSHSVIEKGQTVTLRCDPISGHDNLYWYRRVMGKEIKFLLHFVKESKQDESGMPNNRFLAERTGGTYSTLKVQPAELEDSGVYFCARTRAGTEIEKRNQPQHFGDGTRLSIL.

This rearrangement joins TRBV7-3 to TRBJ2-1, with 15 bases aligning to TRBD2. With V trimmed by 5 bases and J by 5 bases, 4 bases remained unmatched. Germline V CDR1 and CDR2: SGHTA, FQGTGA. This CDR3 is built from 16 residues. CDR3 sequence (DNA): TGTGCCAGCAGCCCAGGGACTAGCGGGAGGAACAATGAGCAGTTCTTC. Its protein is CASSPGTSGRNNEQFF.